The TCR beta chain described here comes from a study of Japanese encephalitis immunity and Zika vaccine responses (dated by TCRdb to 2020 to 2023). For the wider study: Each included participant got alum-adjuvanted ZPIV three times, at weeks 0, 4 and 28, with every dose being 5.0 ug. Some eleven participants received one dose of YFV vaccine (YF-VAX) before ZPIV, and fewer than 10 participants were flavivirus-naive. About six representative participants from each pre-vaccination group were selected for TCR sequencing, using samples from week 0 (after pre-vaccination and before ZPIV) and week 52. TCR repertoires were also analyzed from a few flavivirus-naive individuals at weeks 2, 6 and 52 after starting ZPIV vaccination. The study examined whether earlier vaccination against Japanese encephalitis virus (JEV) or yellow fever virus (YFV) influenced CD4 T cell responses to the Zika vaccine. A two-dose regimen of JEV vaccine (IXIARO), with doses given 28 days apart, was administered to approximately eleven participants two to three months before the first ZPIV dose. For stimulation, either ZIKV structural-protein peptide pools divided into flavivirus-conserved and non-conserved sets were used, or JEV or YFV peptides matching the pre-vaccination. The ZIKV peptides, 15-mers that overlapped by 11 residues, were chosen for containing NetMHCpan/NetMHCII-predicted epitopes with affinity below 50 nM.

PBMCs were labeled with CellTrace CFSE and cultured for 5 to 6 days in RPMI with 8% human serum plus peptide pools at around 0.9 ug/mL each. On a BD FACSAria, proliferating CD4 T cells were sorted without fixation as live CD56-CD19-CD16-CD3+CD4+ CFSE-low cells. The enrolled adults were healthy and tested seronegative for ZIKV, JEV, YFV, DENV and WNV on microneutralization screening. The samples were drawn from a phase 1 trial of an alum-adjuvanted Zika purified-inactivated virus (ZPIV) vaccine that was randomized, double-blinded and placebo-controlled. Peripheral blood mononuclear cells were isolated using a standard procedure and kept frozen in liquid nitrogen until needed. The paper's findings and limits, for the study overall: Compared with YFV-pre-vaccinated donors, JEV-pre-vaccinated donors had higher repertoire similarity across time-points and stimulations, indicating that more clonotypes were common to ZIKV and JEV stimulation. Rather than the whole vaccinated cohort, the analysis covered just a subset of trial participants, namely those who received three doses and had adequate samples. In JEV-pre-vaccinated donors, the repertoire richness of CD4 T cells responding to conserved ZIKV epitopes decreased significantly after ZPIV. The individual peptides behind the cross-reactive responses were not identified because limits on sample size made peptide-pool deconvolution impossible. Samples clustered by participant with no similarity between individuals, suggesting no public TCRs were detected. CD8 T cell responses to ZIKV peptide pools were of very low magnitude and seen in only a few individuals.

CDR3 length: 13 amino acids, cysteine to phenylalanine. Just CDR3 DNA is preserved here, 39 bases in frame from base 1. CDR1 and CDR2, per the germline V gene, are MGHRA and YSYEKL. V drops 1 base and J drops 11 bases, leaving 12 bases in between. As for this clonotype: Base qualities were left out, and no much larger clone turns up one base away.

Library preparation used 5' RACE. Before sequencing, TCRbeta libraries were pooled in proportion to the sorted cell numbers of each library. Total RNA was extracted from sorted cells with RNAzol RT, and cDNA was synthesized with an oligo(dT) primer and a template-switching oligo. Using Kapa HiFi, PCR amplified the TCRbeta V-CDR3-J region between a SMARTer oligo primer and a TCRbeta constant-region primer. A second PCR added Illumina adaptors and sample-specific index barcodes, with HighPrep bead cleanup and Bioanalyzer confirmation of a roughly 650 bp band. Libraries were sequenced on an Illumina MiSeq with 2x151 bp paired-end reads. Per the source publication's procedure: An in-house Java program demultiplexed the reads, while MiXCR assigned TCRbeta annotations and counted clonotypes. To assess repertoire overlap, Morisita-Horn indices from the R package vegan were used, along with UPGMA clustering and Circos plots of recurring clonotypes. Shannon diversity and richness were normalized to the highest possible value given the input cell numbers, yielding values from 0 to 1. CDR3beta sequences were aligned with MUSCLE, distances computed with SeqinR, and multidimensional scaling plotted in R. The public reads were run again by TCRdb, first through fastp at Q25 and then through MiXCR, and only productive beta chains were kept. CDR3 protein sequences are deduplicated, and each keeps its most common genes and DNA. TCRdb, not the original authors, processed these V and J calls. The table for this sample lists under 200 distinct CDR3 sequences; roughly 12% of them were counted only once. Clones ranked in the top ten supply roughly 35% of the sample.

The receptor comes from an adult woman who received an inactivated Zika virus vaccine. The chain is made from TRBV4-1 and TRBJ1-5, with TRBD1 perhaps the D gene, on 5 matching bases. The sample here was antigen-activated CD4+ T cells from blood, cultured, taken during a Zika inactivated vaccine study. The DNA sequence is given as TGCGCCAGCAGCCAAGGGGGGGGGTATGCCCAGCATTTT. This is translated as CASSQGGGYAQHF.